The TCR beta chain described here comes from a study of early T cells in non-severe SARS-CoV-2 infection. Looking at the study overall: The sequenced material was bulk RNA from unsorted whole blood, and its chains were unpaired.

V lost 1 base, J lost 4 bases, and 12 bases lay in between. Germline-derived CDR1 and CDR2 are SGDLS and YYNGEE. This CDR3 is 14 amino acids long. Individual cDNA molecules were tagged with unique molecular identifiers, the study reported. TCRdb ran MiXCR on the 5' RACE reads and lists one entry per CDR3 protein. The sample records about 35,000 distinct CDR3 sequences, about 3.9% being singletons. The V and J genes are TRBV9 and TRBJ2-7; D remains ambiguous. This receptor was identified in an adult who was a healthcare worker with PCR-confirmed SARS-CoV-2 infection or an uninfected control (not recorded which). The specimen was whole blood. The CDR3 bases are TGTGCCAGCAGCGTATTGGGGAATCCGTACGAGCAGTACTTC. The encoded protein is CASSVLGNPYEQYF.